Listed here are 15 T cell receptor beta chains from one sample, sequenced in a study of radiotherapy plus CTLA-4 blockade in lung cancer. Assay used: immunoSEQ multiplex PCR; TCRdb lists only in-frame clones, some missing. The sample lists around 100,000 clones; 65% to 75% were seen once. Sequencing used peripheral blood, obtained from a patient treated with radiotherapy plus ipilimumab. Source of these receptors: a human donor with non-small cell lung cancer who had a partial response to radiotherapy plus ipilimumab. Some clones in this sample may be carry-over from other donors' samples.

The chain is built from TRBV5-1 and TRBJ2-5; 11 bases are a match to TRBD1. J gave up 2 bases and V 4 bases, and 7 bases lay outside the gene matches. The length of the CDR3 is 16 residues. Germline CDR1 SGHRS, CDR2 YFSETQ. The DNA for the CDR3 is TGCGCCAGCAGCCCAGGACAGGGGGCTGCGCAAGAGACCCAGTACTTC. This encodes CASSPGQGAAQETQYF.

The chain couples TRBV27 to TRBJ1-2, with 8 bases matching TRBD1. The trim removed 3 bases at V and 3 bases at J, leaving 12 bases unmatched. Germline V gene data show CDR1 as MNHEY and CDR2 as SMNVEV (reference sequence). The CDR3 is 17 residues long. In DNA form, the CDR3 reads TGTGCCAGCAGTTTTATCCCTTTCCGACAGGGGCACTATGGCTACACCTTC. Protein sequence: CASSFIPFRQGHYGYTF.

CDR3 sequence (DNA): TGTGCCAGCTCACCCCCCGGCGGGAAGAATGAGCAGTTCTTC. It encodes CASSPPGGKNEQFF. This chain connects TRBV18 to TRBJ2-1, with a possible D match to TRBD2 (6 bases). Germline V CDR1 and CDR2: KGHSH, LQKENI. The CDR3 has 14 residues. V gave up 3 bases and J gave up 7 bases, with 13 bases separating them.

The chain is built from TRBV10-1 and TRBJ2-5; D is perhaps TRBD1 (6 bases). The CDR3 is 13 amino acids. Trimming pared 6 bases from V and 4 bases from J, leaving 12 bases between. CDR1 is WNHNN, CDR2 SYGVQD, per germline (reference sequence). The CDR3 nucleotides are TGCGCCAGCAGGGACGGACAGCTAGAGACCCAGTACTTC. This translates into CASRDGQLETQYF.

The chain uses TRBV28 and TRBJ2-7; 12 positions match TRBD1. The CDR3 extends over 16 amino acids. Germline CDR1 reads MDHEN; CDR2 reads SYDVKM. V gave up 5 bases and J gave up 5 bases; unmatched junction bases: 10. CDR3 bases: TGTGCCAGCAGTCCCTCTATGGGACAGGGGGCCCACGAGCAGTACTTC. Amino acids: CASSPSMGQGAHEQYF.

The rearrangement joins TRBV9 to TRBJ2-3; 7 bases are a match to TRBD1. V lost 0 bases, J lost 4 bases, and 8 bases stayed unmatched. Germline V lookup: CDR1 SGDLS, CDR2 YYNGEE. This CDR3 comprises 16 residues. CDR3 sequence reads: CASSVGTGFGADTQYF. CDR3 sequence (DNA): TGTGCCAGCAGCGTAGGGACAGGTTTCGGTGCAGATACGCAGTATTTT.

For the CDR3, the DNA is TGTGCCAGCAGCCCGACTAGCTTTAATGAGCAGTTCTTC. Translation gives CASSPTSFNEQFF. The V gene is TRBV11-3, the J gene TRBJ2-1, with 7 nucleotides matching TRBD2. Germline V gene sequence: CDR1 SGHNT, CDR2 YENEEA. Trimming cost V 5 bases and J 7 bases; bases outside gene matches: 5. This CDR3 comprises 13 residues.

DNA of the CDR3: TGTGCCAGTAGTATTAGGTCTCCGAGGGAGCAGTTCTTC. Protein product: CASSIRSPREQFF. The J gene is TRBJ2-1, the V gene TRBV19; D unresolved. Trimming shortened V by 3 bases and J by 10 bases, and 13 bases separated the two germline ends. The CDR3 loop spans 13 amino acids. CDR1 and CDR2 from the germline V gene are LNHDA and SQIVND (reference sequence).

The V call is TRBV6-1, the J call TRBJ2-7; the D is unclear. V lost 4 bases, J lost 3 bases, and 7 bases lay in between. CDR3 size: 12 residues. Germline-derived CDR1 and CDR2 are MNHNS and SASEGT. The CDR3 DNA reads TGTGCCAGCAGTGGCAGCGTCTACGAGCAGTACTTC. Amino acids: CASSGSVYEQYF.

This rearrangement joins TRBV6-6 to TRBJ2-3; 10 bases agree with TRBD2. V lost 6 bases, J lost 0 bases, and 3 bases stayed unmatched. The germline gives CDR1 MNHNY, CDR2 SVGAGI (reference sequence). The CDR3 runs 15 residues. The CDR3 nucleotides are TGTGCCAGCAGAACGACTAGCGGGAGCACAGATACGCAGTATTTT. Its translation is CASRTTSGSTDTQYF.

This rearrangement joins TRBV11-2 to TRBJ2-6; 7 bases align to TRBD1. J was trimmed by 4 bases and V by 5 bases; bases with no gene match: 5. The CDR3 length is 15 residues. The germline gives CDR1 SGHAT, CDR2 FQNNGV. The CDR3: CASSLRGSGANVLTF. The DNA of the CDR3 is TGTGCCAGCAGCCTCAGGGGGTCGGGGGCCAACGTCCTGACTTTC.

This clone came up a few times. The chain couples TRBV5-1 to TRBJ1-3; D gene uncertain. CDR1 and CDR2 from the germline V gene are SGHRS and YFSETQ. This CDR3 has 12 amino acids. V gave up 5 bases and J gave up 2 bases, with 5 bases separating them. CDR3 region: CASRGAGNTIYF. The CDR3 DNA follows: TGCGCCAGCAGGGGAGCTGGAAACACCATATATTTT.

The V and J genes are TRBV27 and TRBJ1-5; D ambiguous. The length of the CDR3 is 13 residues. Germline-derived CDR1 and CDR2 are MNHEY and SMNVEV (reference sequence). Trimming stripped 0 bases from V and 5 bases from J, with 5 bases between. The CDR3 protein is CASSLSRDQPQHF. DNA of the CDR3: TGTGCCAGCAGTTTATCCCGCGATCAGCCCCAGCATTTT.

This clone was counted a single time. This chain links TRBV9 with TRBJ1-1, with no clear D. The CDR3 is 14 amino acids. From germline, CDR1 is SGDLS and CDR2 YYNGEE. V was shortened by 0 bases and J by 6 bases, with 12 bases between the two germline ends. The DNA of the CDR3 is TGTGCCAGCAGCGTAGCAATCAGCGGGGCTGAAGCTTTCTTT. Its translation: CASSVAISGAEAFF.

The V gene is TRBV28, the J gene TRBJ2-1; 7 nucleotides agree with TRBD2. Trimming removed 6 bases from V and 7 bases from J; junction bases left unmatched: 3. Germline values: CDR1 MDHEN, CDR2 SYDVKM. The CDR3 length is 12 residues. The CDR3 spells CASSDGGNEQFF. DNA for the CDR3: TGTGCCAGCAGCGACGGGGGGAATGAGCAGTTCTTC.